This TCR beta chain is drawn from a study of blood T cell repertoires in COVID-19. V gave up 7 bases and J gave up 1 base; unmatched junction bases: 8. Germline loops: CDR1 KGHSH, CDR2 LQKENI. CDR3 length: 15 amino acids. Sequencing used immunoSEQ multiplex PCR; TCRdb keeps in-frame clones, though not all of them. The sample lists some 110,000 clones, 65% to 85% occurring once. The V and J genes are TRBV18 and TRBJ1-1; 8 bases fit TRBD1. The TCR comes from a woman between 25 and 40 years old who had recovered from COVID-19. Sequences were obtained from PBMCs or T cells enriched from blood (not recorded which). The CDR3 DNA follows: TGTGCCAGCTACCCTAGGCAGGGGGCGAACACTGAAGCTTTCTTT. It specifies CASYPRQGANTEAFF.